This TCR beta chain was obtained from a study of T cells in localized non-small cell lung cancer. Notes on the study in general: In uninvolved adjacent lung, T cell clonality reached its highest value, exceeding tumor.

With regard to this clone: The antigen is not known.

The assay was immunoSEQ multiplex PCR, and TCRdb's table has in-frame clones only and misses some. Among around 53,000 clones listed, around three quarters were seen once. The trim removed 5 bases at V and 4 bases at J, leaving 5 bases unmatched. This CDR3 has 15 amino acids. Germline loops: CDR1 MNHEY, CDR2 SMNVEV (reference sequence). This clonotype originated in a woman between 40 and 69 years old with stage II lung adenocarcinoma. The sample in question was PBMCs, obtained before any cancer treatment. The J gene is TRBJ1-4, the V gene TRBV27, with 9 bases aligning to TRBD1. CDR3 amino acids: CASSPGTGLNEKLFF. DNA for the CDR3: TGTGCCAGCAGTCCAGGGACAGGGCTTAATGAAAAACTGTTTTTT. The whole variable domain, filled in from reference TRBV27 and TRBJ1-4, reads EAQVTQNPRYLITVTGKKLTVTCSQNMNHEYMSWYRQDPGLGLRQIYYSMNVEVTDKGDVPEGYKVSRKEKRNFPLILESPSPNQTSLYFCASSPGTGLNEKLFFGSGTQLSVL.